These 18 T cell receptor beta chains were all obtained from the same sample, sequenced in a study of OX40 agonist ivuxolimab in advanced cancers. The library was made by the immunoSEQ multiplex PCR assay. The immuneACCESS repertoire file appears here via TCRdb, limited to in-frame rearrangements. These files lack a portion of the clones; in checked studies, under half of the deficit traces to unresolved V genes, and the cause of the others is not known. The sample table records approximately 89,000 clones; approximately 90% of these occur just once. Clones ranked in the top ten supply about 0.28% of the sample. This sample comprised CD4+ or CD8+ T cells sorted from blood, obtained in a trial of the OX40 agonist ivuxolimab. Every receptor here comes from an adult with an advanced solid tumor such as melanoma, head and neck, liver or kidney cancer.

This sequence joins TRBV18 and TRBJ2-2, with D perhaps assigned TRBD1 or TRBD2 (6 bases each). Deletions cut 6 bases from V and 0 bases from J, with 14 bases between. The CDR3 length is 16 residues. Germline values: CDR1 KGHSH, CDR2 LQKENI. CDR3 residues: CASSPGGTTNTGELFF. CDR3 DNA: TGTGCCAGCTCCCCAGGAGGGACAACGAACACCGGGGAGCTGTTTTTT. The full variable domain, its missing parts supplied by reference TRBV18 and TRBJ2-2, is NAGVMQNPRHLVRRRGQEARLRCSPMKGHSHVYWYRQLPEEGLKFMVYLQKENIIDESGMPKERFSAEFPKEGPSILRIQQVVRGDSAAYFCASSPGGTTNTGELFFGEGSRLTVL.

The rearrangement links TRBV6-5 to TRBJ2-7; 9 positions match TRBD1. Germline-derived CDR1 and CDR2 are MNHEY and SVGAGI. V lost 6 bases to trimming and J lost 7 bases; unmatched junction nucleotides: 13. The CDR3 sequence is 15 residues long. The DNA for the CDR3 is TGTGCCAGCAGCTCAACCGGGACAGGGAGGGGGGAGCAGTACTTC. Its protein is CASSSTGTGRGEQYF.

The genes are TRBV30 and TRBJ2-5, with D unresolved. The germline CDR1 and CDR2 sequences are GTSNPN and SVGIG (reference sequence). The length of the CDR3 is 11 residues. V was trimmed by 3 bases and J by 4 bases, leaving 6 bases between them. The DNA of the CDR3 is TGTGCCTGGAGGCTCAGAGAGACCCAGTACTTC. Amino acid sequence: CAWRLRETQYF.

This clone was observed a single time. V usage is TRBV6-5 and J usage is TRBJ2-7; no definite D call. The CDR3 has 13 amino acids. CDR1 MNHEY and CDR2 SVGAGI come from the germline V gene. Trimming cost V 3 bases and J 2 bases, with 8 bases left between them. CDR3 protein: CASSYGSTYEQYF. The DNA for the CDR3 is TGTGCCAGCAGTTATGGCAGCACCTACGAGCAGTACTTC.

The rearrangement joins TRBV6-1 to TRBJ1-5; 7 bases map to TRBD1. The CDR3 has 13 amino acids. V lost 7 bases to trimming and J lost 11 bases; unmatched junction nucleotides: 11. The germline CDR1 and CDR2 sequences are MNHNS and SASEGT. Written as DNA, the CDR3 is TGTGCCAGCATTACGTCAGGGGGGTTAGCCCAGCATTTT. It yields the protein CASITSGGLAQHF.

In its sample, this clone was seen a few times. In nucleotides, the CDR3 is TGTGCCAGCAGCCAACAAGGGGTCACTGAAGCTTTCTTT. Protein: CASSQQGVTEAFF. V gene TRBV14 combines with J gene TRBJ1-1; a weak D match, TRBD1 (5 bases). Looked up from germline, CDR1 is SGHDN and CDR2 is FVKESK. V lost 2 bases, J lost 4 bases, and 8 bases lay in between. This CDR3 spans 13 amino acids.

This clone turned up a few times. The rearrangement links TRBV4-3 to TRBJ2-4; D perhaps matches TRBD1 (5 bases). V lost 1 base to trimming and J lost 2 bases, with 9 bases between them. This CDR3 spans 15 amino acids. Germline CDR1 reads LGHNA; CDR2 reads YSLEER. CDR3 sequence (DNA): TGCGCCAGCAGCCAAGGGGGCTCCCCCAAAAACATTCAGTACTTC. It is translated as CASSQGGSPKNIQYF.

This clone was found once. The chain joins TRBV29-1 to TRBJ2-5, with D tentatively TRBD1 or TRBD2 (6 bases each). V was clipped by 6 bases and J by 5 bases, with 19 bases between them. The CDR3 length is 14 residues. The germline gives CDR1 SQVTM, CDR2 ANQGSEA. The DNA for the CDR3 is TGCAGCGTAGGAGAGGGGGGCTTTTGGGAGACCCAGTACTTC. Its protein product is CSVGEGGFWETQYF.

In DNA form, the CDR3 reads TGTGCCAGCAGGGGCGAGGACAGGGTCTACAATGAGCAGTTCTTC. This sequence encodes CASRGEDRVYNEQFF. This sequence joins TRBV6-1 and TRBJ2-1; TRBD1 matches 8 bases. V was pared by 6 bases and J by 3 bases, with 7 bases of the junction left unmatched. The CDR3 extends over 15 amino acids. CDR1 MNHNS and CDR2 SASEGT come from the germline V gene.

The CDR3 protein is CASSPDFGNTIYF. The DNA of the CDR3 is TGTGCCAGCAGCCCAGACTTCGGAAACACCATATATTTT. The chain links TRBV7-3 to TRBJ1-3; D not resolved. This CDR3 region has 13 residues. The germline V gene has CDR1 SGHTA and CDR2 FQGTGA. V gave up 5 bases and J gave up 4 bases, with 9 bases separating them.

V gene TRBV6-1 combines with J gene TRBJ2-2; TRBD2 aligns across 14 bases. The CDR3 is 17 residues long. V dropped 4 bases and J dropped 3; count of bases not matched to a gene: 4. Germline loops: CDR1 MNHNS, CDR2 SASEGT. CDR3 coding DNA: TGTGCCAGCAGTGCGACTAGCGGGGGGGCTTACACCGGGGAGCTGTTTTTT. This codes for CASSATSGGAYTGELFF.

The chain combines TRBV2 with TRBJ1-1; 8 nucleotides agree with TRBD1. The germline gives CDR1 SNHLY, CDR2 FYNNEI. The V and J ends lost 8 bases and 4 bases, in that order; junction bases with no gene match: 12. The CDR3 has 15 amino acids. The CDR3 reads CASLGSDRGRTEAFF. CDR3 nucleotides: TGTGCCAGCTTGGGTTCCGACAGGGGACGCACTGAAGCTTTCTTT.

The chain is built from TRBV5-1 and TRBJ1-1; perhaps TRBD1 as D (6 bases). Trimming stripped 4 bases from V and 5 bases from J, with 21 bases between. The germline gives CDR1 SGHRS, CDR2 YFSETQ. This CDR3 is built from 16 residues. In nucleotides, the CDR3 is TGCGCCAGCAGCCCGACTTCGGTCAGGACAGCGACTGAAGCTTTCTTT. It encodes CASSPTSVRTATEAFF.

V usage is TRBV2 and J usage is TRBJ2-5, with D uncertain. The CDR3 loop spans 14 amino acids. Germline V gene sequence: CDR1 SNHLY, CDR2 FYNNEI. Trimming stripped 6 bases from V and 3 bases from J, with 14 bases between. In nucleotides, the CDR3 is TGTGCCAGCAGGCCCAGCCCGGCGGAAGAGACCCAGTACTTC. Amino acid sequence: CASRPSPAEETQYF.

The chain employs TRBV2 and TRBJ1-1; TRBD1 aligns across 8 bases. The germline CDR1 and CDR2 sequences are SNHLY and FYNNEI. V dropped 8 bases and J dropped 3; count of bases not matched to a gene: 17. This CDR3 spans 17 amino acids. CDR3 nucleotides: TGTGCCAGCTTCCTAGGACCCGGGACAGGACGAGACACTGAAGCTTTCTTT. Its translation is CASFLGPGTGRDTEAFF. Based on the CDR3 plus reference TRBV2 and TRBJ1-1, the full variable domain is EPEVTQTPSHQVTQMGQEVILRCVPISNHLYFYWYRQILGQKVEFLVSFYNNEISEKSEIFDDQFSVERPDGSNFTLKIRSTKLEDSAMYFCASFLGPGTGRDTEAFFGQGTRLTVV.

The chain has TRBV5-8 and TRBJ1-5; D gene uncertain. The germline V gene encodes CDR1 SGHTS and CDR2 YDEGEE. The CDR3 runs 14 residues. Trimming shortened V by 4 bases and J by 6 bases, and 14 bases separated the two germline ends. CDR3 DNA sequence: TGTGCCAGCAGCCCAGGTTCCACGCGTCAGCCCCAGCATTTT. It specifies CASSPGSTRQPQHF.

The chain uses TRBV30 and TRBJ2-2; 7 bases align to TRBD1. The CDR3 has 14 amino acids. CDR1 is GTSNPN and CDR2 is SVGIG in the germline V gene (reference sequence). The V gene end was trimmed by 3 bases and the J gene end by 5 bases; junction bases not matched to a gene: 6. The CDR3 sequence: CAWSSGQPTGELFF. Written as DNA, the CDR3 is TGTGCCTGGAGCTCGGGACAGCCAACCGGGGAGCTGTTTTTT.

The CDR3 spells CASSLYVDGELFF. CDR3 bases: TGTGCCAGCAGCTTATATGTGGACGGGGAGCTGTTTTTT. The chain uses TRBV7-2 and TRBJ2-2; D is uncertain. The CDR3 spans 13 residues. V was trimmed by 2 bases and J by 7 bases, leaving 8 bases between them. Germline assignment: CDR1 SGHTA and CDR2 FQGNSA.